This TCR beta chain came from a study of blood T cell repertoires in COVID-19. Study as a whole: PBMCs, B-cell-depleted T cells, or T cells were the source of the cDNA or gDNA that made up the material.

Germline CDR1 is LGHDT and CDR2 is YNNKEL (reference sequence). The V end lost 1 base, the J end lost 3 bases, and 13 bases lay between the germline ends. CDR3 length equals 15 residues. Authors' processing steps: Nucleated cell number was recorded as an estimate derived from reference gene primer amplification. Repertoires were generated with immunoSEQ multiplex PCR, while TCRdb's copy carries only in-frame clones and drops some. V, J and clone size were drawn from that table, and D and trimming were deduced from the DNA. The profile shows about 63,000 clones, approximately 88% of them singletons. Sequencing was performed on peripheral blood. This sequence joins TRBV3-1 (or the pseudogene TRBV3-2) and TRBJ2-7, with D possibly being TRBD2 (5 bases). The source of this sequence is a woman aged 80 or over with acute or convalescent COVID-19. The CDR3 DNA is TGTGCCAGCAGCCAAGTGGGTAGCGCTCTCTACGAGCAGTACTTC. This gives the protein CASSQVGSALYEQYF.